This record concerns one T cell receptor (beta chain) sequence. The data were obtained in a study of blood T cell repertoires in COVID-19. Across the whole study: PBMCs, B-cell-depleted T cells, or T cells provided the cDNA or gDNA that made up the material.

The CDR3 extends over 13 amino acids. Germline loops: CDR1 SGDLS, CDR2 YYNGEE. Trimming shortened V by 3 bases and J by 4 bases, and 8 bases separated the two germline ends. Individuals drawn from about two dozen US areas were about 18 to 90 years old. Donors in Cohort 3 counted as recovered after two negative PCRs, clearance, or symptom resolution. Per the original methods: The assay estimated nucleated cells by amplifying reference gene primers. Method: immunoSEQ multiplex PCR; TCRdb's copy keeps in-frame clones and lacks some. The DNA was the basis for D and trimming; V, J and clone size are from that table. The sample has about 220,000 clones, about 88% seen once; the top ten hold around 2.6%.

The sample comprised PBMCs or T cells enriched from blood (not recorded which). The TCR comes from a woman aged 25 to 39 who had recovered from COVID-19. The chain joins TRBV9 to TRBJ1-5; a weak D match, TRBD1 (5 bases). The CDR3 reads CASSAGQNQPQHF. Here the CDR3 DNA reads TGTGCCAGCAGCGCAGGGCAGAATCAGCCCCAGCATTTT.